This T cell receptor (beta chain) is from a study of T cells in Graves' hyperthyroidism and ophthalmopathy. The study, taken as a whole, reports: Stable hyperthyroidism was separated from ophthalmopathy by a model based on 13 V-J features.

With regard to this clonotype: Its antigen is currently unknown.

CDR1 and CDR2 (germline): SQVTM, ANQGSEA. CDR3 length: 13 residues. V trimming: 2 bases; J trimming: 3 bases; junction bases outside the gene matches: 3. Across 18 months, stable Graves' hyperthyroidism was marked by no progression to ophthalmopathy. RNA transcripts served as the template for amplifying TCR beta CDR3 regions. The HTBI primer set served for first-round RT-PCR of the TCR CDR3. TCRdb re-called the multiplex PCR reads with MiXCR, one entry per CDR3 protein. The sample includes about 350,000 distinct CDR3 sequences, about 15% of them seen just once. The sequence derives from a woman aged 30 to 39 with Graves' hyperthyroidism. The gene calls are TRBV29-1 and TRBJ2-7; 8 bases fit TRBD2. The sequenced sample was blood. This CDR3 reads CSVEWAGGYEQYF. The DNA for the CDR3 is TGCAGCGTTGAATGGGCGGGAGGCTACGAGCAGTACTTC.